The sequence of this T cell receptor (beta chain) was determined in a study of blood T cell repertoires in COVID-19. Per the original data handling: Reference gene primer amplification yielded estimated nucleated cell counts. TCRdb's table, derived via immunoSEQ multiplex PCR, lists solely in-frame clones and lacks some. That table gives V, J and clone size, and the DNA gave D and trimming. Of 90,000 to 120,000 clones listed, 65% to 80% are singletons. Between the trimmed V and J ends, which lost 6 bases and 0 bases, there was a span of 11 bases. The CDR3 totals 15 residues. Per germline, CDR1 MNHEY and CDR2 SVGAGI.

The clonotype originates from a man aged 70 or older with acute or convalescent COVID-19. The sample comprised peripheral blood. The J gene is TRBJ2-2, the V gene TRBV6-5; D unclear. The chain's CDR3 is CASRQINSNTGELFF. The CDR3 DNA follows: TGTGCCAGCAGACAGATAAATTCGAACACCGGGGAGCTGTTTTTT.